Here is one T cell receptor (beta chain) with its context. The antigen remains undetermined. The data originate from a study of radiation and T cells in renal cell carcinoma. Study-level points and caveats: Baseline intratumoral clonotype presence is unknown without pretreatment biopsies. From baseline, blood top tumor clonotypes peaked at 2 weeks post-radiation.

Libraries were prepared by immunoSEQ multiplex PCR; TCRdb keeps only in-frame clonotypes and omits some of them. The repertoire has about 130,000 clones, roughly 80% of them found once; the top ten carry 2.5% to 3.5%. Regarding time point: baseline pretreatment blood. Regarding treatment: 15 Gy SBRT to primary tumor, nephrectomy 4 weeks later. This renal cell carcinoma was of the clear cell type. The V and J ends lost 4 bases and 7 bases respectively, with 10 bases between them. The CDR3 is 12 amino acids. Looked up from germline, CDR1 is SGHDN and CDR2 is FVKESK. The chain recombines TRBV14 with TRBJ1-2; no definite D call. The receptor was derived from a woman aged 55-70 years with renal cell carcinoma. Source: blood, taken from a patient whose treatment included radiotherapy and nephrectomy. The CDR3 DNA follows: TGTGCCAGCAGCCCGCAGGCGTTTGGCTACACCTTC. It encodes CASSPQAFGYTF.